This T cell receptor (beta chain) was captured by sequencing in a study of shared clonotypes between healthy human individuals. Whole-study results and caveats: In the sorted subsets, rarefaction showed sequencing was incomplete despite large depth. Estimated clonotype richness was generally higher in naive than memory subsets.

Selected positively for CCR7 and CD45RO-negative, naive CD8 cells excluded terminally differentiated effector memory CD45RA+ cells. Donation came from healthy HIV-negative adults that had no recent acute infections or vaccinations. This clone has only one observation. Its specificity is unknown. The CDR3 is made up of 15 amino acids. Germline V gives CDR1 SGHRS, CDR2 YFSETQ. Between the trimmed V and J ends, which lost 3 bases and 2 bases, there was a span of 14 bases. The method was immunoSEQ multiplex PCR; TCRdb's version includes in-frame clones alone and lacks a portion of them. The sample carries about 2.2 million clones, roughly 91% recorded once.

Specimen: naive CD8+ T cells from PBMCs. V is TRBV5-1 and J is TRBJ1-1; D is unresolved. The origin of this receptor is a man aged 18 to 29 in good health. Some clones in this sample may be carry-over from other donors' samples. CDR3 region: CASSSSREINTEAFF. The CDR3 coding sequence is TGCGCCAGCAGCTCTAGCCGGGAGATCAACACTGAAGCTTTCTTT. The full variable domain, in which reference TRBV5-1 and TRBJ1-1 provide the parts outside the CDR3, is KAGVTQTPRYLIKTRGQQVTLSCSPISGHRSVSWYQQTPGQGLQFLFEYFSETQRNKGNFPGRFSGRQFSNSRSEMNVSTLELGDSALYLCASSSSREINTEAFFGQGTRLTVV.